These T cell receptor beta chains were read from a single sample in a study of T cells in localized non-small cell lung cancer. Profiling relied on immunoSEQ multiplex PCR, and the TCRdb table lists in-frame clones only, not all of them. Here the sample spans roughly 17,000 clones, roughly 90% being singletons. Source: peripheral blood, taken before any cancer treatment. The receptors come from a male donor aged 60 or over with stage II squamous cell lung carcinoma. Both conserved end residues are part of each CDR3. A D gene is named only where the DNA matches it firmly. Clone size is stated in some rows and not others, as once, few, many or a class when expanded.

J	V	size	length	D	DNA	CDR3
TRBJ2-5	TRBV10-3	-	14	TRBD2	TGTGCCATCAAAAGCACTAGCGGCTCAGAGACCCAGTACTTC	CAIKSTSGSETQYF
TRBJ1-2	TRBV2	-	14	-	TGTGCCAGCAGTCTTAAAGGAAACGACTATGGCTACACCTTC	CASSLKGNDYGYTF
TRBJ2-1	TRBV7-8	once	14	-	TGTGCCAGCAGCTTAGTTCGGGTCTACAATGAGCAGTTCTTC	CASSLVRVYNEQFF
TRBJ2-2	TRBV6-1	-	15	TRBD1	TGTGCCAGCAGTCCACGACAGGGTACTTCAGGGGAGCTGTTTTTT	CASSPRQGTSGELFF
TRBJ2-1	TRBV9	-	16	TRBD2	TGTGCCAGCAGCGCCCGGGGGGCGGGAGGTTTGTATGAGCAGTTCTTC	CASSARGAGGLYEQFF
TRBJ2-5	TRBV15	-	14	-	TGTGCCACCAGCAGAGGCCAGGACCAAGAGACCCAGTACTTC	CATSRGQDQETQYF
TRBJ2-3	TRBV28	-	14	TRBD2	TGTGCCAGCACCCCGGGACTAGTTCAAGATACGCAGTATTTT	CASTPGLVQDTQYF
TRBJ2-7	TRBV6-6	-	14	TRBD2	TGTGCCAGCAGTTATGAGCGGGGCGCCTACGAGCAGTACTTC	CASSYERGAYEQYF
TRBJ2-7	TRBV28	-	17	TRBD2	TGTGCCAGCAGGCCGGGACTAGCGTCTTCCCCCGCCTACGAGCAGTACTTC	CASRPGLASSPAYEQYF
TRBJ2-2	TRBV19	-	15	-	TGTGCCAGTAGTATAGAAGGGGGATTGAACGGGGAGCTGTTTTTT	CASSIEGGLNGELFF
TRBJ2-2	TRBV28	once	16	-	TGTGCCAGCAGTTTTTACTCCGGGACCTCGACCGGGGAGCTGTTTTTT	CASSFYSGTSTGELFF
TRBJ2-1	TRBV7-2	few	14	-	TGTGCCAGCAGCTCCTACGAGGGTCGGAATGAGCAGTTCTTC	CASSSYEGRNEQFF
TRBJ2-7	TRBV29-1	-	13	-	TGCAGCGTTGAAGATGAACTTAGCTACGAGCAGTACTTC	CSVEDELSYEQYF
TRBJ2-3	TRBV6-5	-	14	-	TGTGCCAGCAGTTACTCGAGCCACACAGATACGCAGTATTTT	CASSYSSHTDTQYF
TRBJ2-5	TRBV5-6	-	15	-	TGTGCCAGCAGCTTCTTCCCCCCTAACGAAGAGACCCAGTACTTC	CASSFFPPNEETQYF
TRBJ2-1	TRBV4-1	-	15	TRBD2	TGCGCCAGCAGCCAACTTGGGATAGCGGGAGATGAGCAGTTCTTC	CASSQLGIAGDEQFF
TRBJ2-2	TRBV29-1	-	14	-	TGCAGCGTTGCCTCAGGGGTAGACACCGGGGAGCTGTTTTTT	CSVASGVDTGELFF
TRBJ1-6	TRBV6-1	-	14	-	TGTGCCAGCAGTGAAGGACCTTGGGGTTCACCCCTCCACTTT	CASSEGPWGSPLHF
TRBJ2-3	TRBV7-3	-	14	-	TGTGCCAGCAGCCCCCATGTAGGGGAAGATACGCAGTATTTT	CASSPHVGEDTQYF
TRBJ2-2	TRBV10-2	-	14	-	TGCGCCAGCATGGGGCACACGAACACCGGGGAGCTGTTTTTT	CASMGHTNTGELFF
TRBJ1-1	TRBV5-1	-	16	TRBD1	TGCGCCAGCAGCTTTCCGATAGGACAGGACAACACTGAAGCTTTCTTT	CASSFPIGQDNTEAFF
TRBJ2-7	TRBV15	-	16	TRBD2	TGTGCCACCAGCAGAGATCTTCCTAGCGGTACCTACGAGCAGTACTTC	CATSRDLPSGTYEQYF
TRBJ2-1	TRBV7-3	-	14	-	TGTGCCAGCAGCCCGGGCCTCGAAAACAATGAGCAGTTCTTC	CASSPGLENNEQFF
TRBJ2-7	TRBV27	-	13	-	TGTGCCAGCAGTTTGACAGTCAGCTACGAGCAGTACTTC	CASSLTVSYEQYF
TRBJ2-1	TRBV28	-	14	TRBD1	TGTGCCAGCAGTTTGGGACAGGGGGCTGGCGAGCAGTTCTTC	CASSLGQGAGEQFF
TRBJ1-5	TRBV19	-	17	TRBD1	TGTGCCAGTAGGACATCCTCCGGGACAGGGGGAGGTCAGCCCCAGCATTTT	CASRTSSGTGGGQPQHF
TRBJ2-3	TRBV7-9	-	12	-	TGTGCCAGCAGCCAGAACACAGATACGCAGTATTTT	CASSQNTDTQYF
TRBJ2-1	TRBV2	few	14	TRBD1	TGTGCCAGCAGCGTCCTACAGGGGTCCAATGAGCAGTTCTTC	CASSVLQGSNEQFF
TRBJ2-7	TRBV27	-	16	TRBD1	TGTGCCAGCAGTTCCCTCGACAGGGGGCAACCCTACGAGCAGTACTTC	CASSSLDRGQPYEQYF
TRBJ2-3	TRBV27	once	14	-	TGTGCCAGCAGCCTTCGTAGGCAAGCGGGTACGCAGTATTTT	CASSLRRQAGTQYF
TRBJ2-3	TRBV2	-	16	-	TGTGCCAGCAACACGAAACAGTCGATCCGCACAGATACGCAGTATTTT	CASNTKQSIRTDTQYF
TRBJ2-1	TRBV11-3	-	14	-	TGTGCCAGCAGTAGGACATCGGTCTACAATGAGCAGTTCTTC	CASSRTSVYNEQFF
TRBJ2-7	TRBV6-1	-	14	-	TGTGCCAGCAGTTTCGTCAGGGGTGACTACGAGCAGTACTTC	CASSFVRGDYEQYF
TRBJ2-7	TRBV29-1	-	15	TRBD1	TGCAGCGTTGAAGATCTAGGGACAGAAGGTTACGAGCAGTACTTC	CSVEDLGTEGYEQYF
TRBJ2-5	TRBV27	-	15	-	TGTGCCAGCAGTTTTGGGTCGGGTCGTGGGGAGACCCAGTACTTC	CASSFGSGRGETQYF
TRBJ2-7	TRBV28	-	14	TRBD1	TGTGCCAGCAGTACAGCCAGGACAGGGAGTAAAATTGGCTTC	CASSTARTGSKIGF
TRBJ2-7	TRBV4-1	few	14	TRBD1	TGCGCCAGCAGCCCGGGGACAGCGGAATACGAGCAGTACTTC	CASSPGTAEYEQYF
TRBJ1-3	TRBV7-8	-	16	TRBD1	TGTGCCAGCAGCTTGAACAGGGGCCTCTCTGGAAACACCATATATTTT	CASSLNRGLSGNTIYF
TRBJ2-2	TRBV6-4	few	16	-	TGTGCCAGCAGTGACATAACAGGGCATGGCACCGGGGAGCTGTTTTTT	CASSDITGHGTGELFF
TRBJ2-1	TRBV5-5	-	16	TRBD2	TGTGCCAGCAGCCCCGCCGGGACTAGCGGGAGCCATGAGCAGTTCTTC	CASSPAGTSGSHEQFF
TRBJ1-1	TRBV5-1	few	15	-	TGCGCCAGCAGGAGCGCGGCTAGAGAACAGGCTGAAGCTTTCTTT	CASRSAAREQAEAFF
TRBJ2-7	TRBV19	-	15	TRBD1	TGTGCCAGTAGTGCCTCCGGGACAGGGATCTACGAGCAGTACTTC	CASSASGTGIYEQYF
TRBJ2-5	TRBV7-8	-	15	TRBD2	TGTGCCAGCAGCTCCTACACGGGGGGCCAAGAGACCCAGTACTTC	CASSSYTGGQETQYF
TRBJ2-3	TRBV6-5	-	16	TRBD1	TGTGCCAGCAGTTACTCCTGGGACAGGCCCACAGATACGCAGTATTTT	CASSYSWDRPTDTQYF
TRBJ2-5	TRBV5-5	-	17	TRBD1	TGTGCCAGCAGCTTGGGACAAAGGGGGCCCTGGGGAGAGACCCAGTACTTC	CASSLGQRGPWGETQYF
TRBJ2-1	TRBV11-1	-	13	-	TGTGCCAGCAGCACACAGGAGGGGAATGAGCAGTTCTTC	CASSTQEGNEQFF
TRBJ2-1	TRBV28	few	19	-	TGTGCCACTTCACGTAGGGTTGGTAGCGGGACAGTCTCCTACAATGAGCAGTTCTTC	CATSRRVGSGTVSYNEQFF
TRBJ1-4	TRBV25-1	-	17	-	TGTGCCAGCAGTGAACCCAGACCCGGGGCTAGTAATGAAAAACTGTTTTTT	CASSEPRPGASNEKLFF